This T cell receptor beta chain was recovered during a study of identical twins. Study results and caveats: Abundant beta clonotypes from cord blood had fewer insertions, unlike memory repertoires, which showed none.

cDNA carried unique molecular identifiers, and a universal primer site was added by template switching. TCRdb reprocessed the 5' RACE reads with MiXCR, giving one entry per CDR3 protein. Among 500,000 to 550,000 distinct CDR3 sequences listed, around 20% were seen once. A few counts support this clonotype. Antigen specificity is unknown. The data also belong to a second study, concerning T cells expressing NK-cell markers. Turning to that study: Several experiments added an anti-gamma-delta TCR antibody to sort only alpha-beta TCR T cells.

The clonotype originates from a woman aged 18-29 years in good health. Sequenced sample: CD4+ T cells sorted from blood.

The CDR3 reads CASSSFGGGGSEQYF. The CDR3 bases are TGCGCCAGCAGCTCCTTCGGGGGAGGGGGCTCCGAGCAGTACTTC. This sequence joins TRBV5-1 and TRBJ2-7; D may correspond to TRBD1 or TRBD2 (7 bases each). From germline, CDR1 is SGHRS and CDR2 YFSETQ. This CDR3 is built from 15 residues. V gave up 3 bases and J gave up 6 bases, with 19 bases separating them.